The 29 T cell receptor beta chains below were found in one sample sequenced in a study of T-cell memory formation after mild COVID-19. TCRdb ran MiXCR on the 5' RACE reads and lists one entry per CDR3 protein. The table lists 110,000 or so distinct CDR3 sequences, 22% of them singletons. The material sequenced was PBMCs or a T cell subset sorted from them (not recorded which). Receptor source: a man between 18 and 29 years old who had mild COVID-19 (a few samples of this study predate the infection). Cell type and time point are not known.

V is TRBV4-3 and J is TRBJ2-4, with a possible D match to TRBD1 (5 bases). V lost 3 bases and J lost 5, with 14 bases in between. CDR1 and CDR2 from the germline V gene are LGHNA and YSLEER. The CDR3 totals 15 residues. For the CDR3, the DNA is TGCGCCAGCAGCCAGGAAAGGGGTACGGAAAACATTCAGTACTTC. Translating it yields CASSQERGTENIQYF.

This chain joins TRBV24-1 and TRBJ1-2; D gene uncertain. The CDR3 covers 11 residues. The V end was cut by 3 bases, the J end by 7 bases, with 5 bases between. Germline-derived CDR1 and CDR2 are KGHDR and SFDVKD. Written as DNA, the CDR3 is TGTGCCACCAGTGATCACTTTGGCTACACCTTC. This encodes CATSDHFGYTF.

This chain connects TRBV3-1 to TRBJ2-1; D could derive from TRBD1 or TRBD2 (5 bases each). Germline CDR1 LGHDT, CDR2 YNNKEL (reference sequence). V lost 1 base, J lost 1 base, and 8 bases lay in between. The CDR3 runs 15 residues. The CDR3 DNA reads as TGTGCCAGCAGCCAAGGGGACCGTTCCTACAATGAGCAGTTCTTC. It yields the protein CASSQGDRSYNEQFF.

This clonotype was counted between two and nine times. This sequence joins TRBV11-2 and TRBJ1-1, with D perhaps matching TRBD1 (5 bases). V lost 1 base and J lost 7, with 7 bases in between. This CDR3 region has 12 residues. Germline V lookup: CDR1 SGHAT, CDR2 FQNNGV. The CDR3 DNA reads TGTGCCAGCAGCTTAGCGGGGGTTGAAGCTTTCTTT. It codes for CASSLAGVEAFF.

This clonotype was observed a few times. This chain joins TRBV27 and TRBJ2-7; the D gene is possibly TRBD1 (5 bases). Germline V gene data show CDR1 as MNHEY and CDR2 as SMNVEV (reference sequence). V lost 5 bases, J lost 5 bases, and 16 bases lay in between. The CDR3 runs to 14 residues. CDR3: CASSPSGNWDEQYV. CDR3 DNA sequence: TGTGCCAGCAGTCCGTCAGGGAATTGGGACGAGCAGTACGTC.

In its sample, this clonotype was seen a few times. The chain employs TRBV4-3 and TRBJ2-3; weak D call: TRBD1 (7 bases). There are 20 residues in the CDR3. Trimming removed 0 bases at V and 6 bases at J, with 28 bases between. Germline values: CDR1 LGHNA, CDR2 YSLEER. In DNA form, the CDR3 reads TGCGCCAGCAGCCAAGATGCAACCTTCCCGGGGGACAGAAATAGGGATACGCAGTATTTT. This codes for CASSQDATFPGDRNRDTQYF.

This sequence joins TRBV6-5 and TRBJ2-3, with TRBD2 matching 7 bases. Germline lookup yields CDR1 MNHEY and CDR2 SVGAGI. V lost 2 bases to trimming and J lost 0 bases; unmatched junction nucleotides: 5. The CDR3 is 16 residues long. CDR3 coding DNA: TGTGCCAGCAGTTACCGGGGGGTTACTAGCACAGATACGCAGTATTTT. Protein product: CASSYRGVTSTDTQYF.

This clonotype came up many times. The chain links TRBV10-3 to TRBJ2-1; D might be TRBD2 (6 bases). The germline V and J ends were trimmed by 10 bases and 7 bases, with 14 bases remaining between them. This CDR3 spans 12 amino acids. Germline V gives CDR1 ENHRY, CDR2 SYGVKD. DNA of the CDR3: TGTGCCACATGGGCTGGGGGGAATGAGCAGTTCTTC. Protein product: CATWAGGNEQFF.

This clonotype appeared many times. The chain recombines TRBV7-3 with TRBJ2-3; unclear D gene. The CDR3 is 13 residues long. Trimming shortened V by 4 bases and J by 2 bases, and 7 bases separated the two germline ends. Germline V gene data show CDR1 as SGHTA and CDR2 as FQGTGA. CDR3 sequence: CASSSRVTDTQYF. The CDR3 DNA reads as TGTGCCAGCAGCTCACGGGTCACAGATACGCAGTATTTT.

This clonotype was found a few times. V gene TRBV7-9 combines with J gene TRBJ2-1; no reliable D call. Germline CDR1 reads SEHNR; CDR2 reads FQNEAQ (reference sequence). The CDR3 is 12 residues long. The V end lost 1 base, the J end lost 10 bases, and 8 bases lay between the germline ends. The CDR3 sequence is CASSLDFGEQFF. The CDR3 DNA reads as TGTGCCAGCAGCTTAGATTTCGGAGAGCAGTTCTTC.

This sequence joins TRBV7-8 and TRBJ1-2; D perhaps matches TRBD1 (6 bases). Trimming took off 1 base at V and 4 bases at J, with 10 bases between the two ends. Germline-derived CDR1 and CDR2 are SGHVS and FQNEAQ. The CDR3 totals 14 residues. CDR3 DNA sequence: TGTGCCAGCAGCTTAGAGGGGGACCTCTATGGCTACACCTTC. Protein product: CASSLEGDLYGYTF.

The chain has TRBV20-1 and TRBJ2-4; D is perhaps TRBD1 or TRBD2 (5 bases each). V lost 3 bases and J lost 5, with 11 bases in between. CDR3 length equals 13 residues. CDR1 and CDR2 from the germline V gene are DFQATT and SNEGSKA (reference sequence). The CDR3: CSARAGTQNIQYF. The CDR3 DNA sequence: TGCAGTGCTAGGGCCGGGACCCAAAACATTCAGTACTTC.

The chain recombines TRBV5-1 with TRBJ2-5, with 8 bases matching TRBD1. V lost 1 base and J lost 5; bases outside the gene matches: 4. The germline V gene encodes CDR1 SGHRS and CDR2 YFSETQ. This CDR3 is 14 amino acids long. CDR3 sequence: CASSLQGAAETQYF. The CDR3 bases are TGCGCCAGCAGCTTGCAGGGGGCGGCTGAGACCCAGTACTTC.

The DNA of the CDR3 is TGCGCCAGCAGCCGAACGACAGGGGGCTACAATGAGCAGTTCTTC. Protein sequence: CASSRTTGGYNEQFF. This rearrangement joins TRBV4-3 to TRBJ2-1, with 9 bases identical to TRBD1. Germline trimming cut 4 bases from V and 3 bases from J; bases unmatched to any gene: 4. The CDR3 has 15 amino acids. The germline V gene encodes CDR1 LGHNA and CDR2 YSLEER.

The chain combines TRBV20-1 with TRBJ1-5, with TRBD1 as a possible D gene (5 bases). The CDR3 is 15 amino acids. The germline gives CDR1 DFQATT, CDR2 SNEGSKA (reference sequence). V shed 0 bases and J shed 5 bases, with 14 bases lying between them. The CDR3 coding sequence is TGCAGTGCTAGAGAATTAGGGACGGGAGATCAGCCCCAGCATTTT. Amino acid sequence: CSARELGTGDQPQHF.

J is TRBJ2-3 and V is TRBV6-5, with D maybe TRBD1 (5 bases). The ends were cut back, 6 bases at V and 0 bases at J, with 16 bases in the middle. The CDR3 consists of 16 residues. The germline V gene has CDR1 MNHEY and CDR2 SVGAGI. The CDR3 DNA follows: TGTGCCAGCAGAATATGGGGCGAATCTAGCACAGATACGCAGTATTTT. Translated: CASRIWGESSTDTQYF.

The chain carries TRBV12-3 or TRBV12-4 and TRBJ2-3; the D gene could be TRBD1 or TRBD2 (5 bases each). Trimming took 3 bases from V and 1 from J, leaving 14 bases between them. CDR3 length: 16 amino acids. The CDR3 sequence is CASSLGTRTRTDTQYF. The CDR3 DNA follows: TGTGCCAGCAGTTTGGGGACGAGGACCCGCACAGATACGCAGTATTTT.

In its sample, this clonotype was seen a few times. The genes are TRBV7-2 and TRBJ2-3, with 9 bases lining up with TRBD2. Trimming at V came to 1 base and at J to 2 bases, leaving 7 bases not matched to a gene. Germline assignment: CDR1 SGHTA and CDR2 FQGNSA. This CDR3 spans 17 amino acids. In nucleotides, the CDR3 is TGTGCCAGCAGCTTAGGTCCAGCGGGGGGCTACACAGATACGCAGTATTTT. This encodes CASSLGPAGGYTDTQYF. Using reference TRBV7-2 and TRBJ2-3 for the parts outside the CDR3, the full variable domain is GAGVSQSPSNKVTEKGKDVELRCDPISGHTALYWYRQSLGQGLEFLIYFQGNSAPDKSGLPSDRFSAERTGGSVSTLTIQRTQQEDSAVYLCASSLGPAGGYTDTQYFGPGTRLTVL.

In this sample, this clonotype turned up a few times. The chain links TRBV29-1 to TRBJ1-1; D perhaps matches TRBD1 (5 bases). The V and J ends lost 3 bases and 2 bases respectively, with 13 bases between them. Germline V lookup: CDR1 SQVTM, CDR2 ANQGSEA. This CDR3 is 14 amino acids long. CDR3 region: CSVDRSTGNTEAFF. CDR3 coding DNA: TGCAGCGTTGACCGATCAACAGGTAACACTGAAGCTTTCTTT.

In its sample, this clonotype was seen a few times. The chain has TRBV11-2 and TRBJ2-5; D is perhaps TRBD1 or TRBD2 (5 bases each). Trimming removed 3 bases at V and 2 bases at J, with 16 bases between. Looked up from germline, CDR1 is SGHAT and CDR2 is FQNNGV. CDR3 size: 16 residues. The CDR3 region is CASSFQGLREQETQYF. The CDR3 DNA reads TGTGCCAGCAGCTTTCAAGGTCTCAGGGAGCAAGAGACCCAGTACTTC.

The chain recombines TRBV20-1 with TRBJ2-2; 12 bases are shared with TRBD1. Germline lookup yields CDR1 DFQATT and CDR2 SNEGSKA (reference sequence). Trimming removed 5 bases from V and 6 bases from J; junction bases left unmatched: 10. CDR3 length: 16 residues. CDR3 residues: CSAFPGQGAQSGELFF. The DNA of the CDR3 is TGCAGTGCTTTTCCGGGACAGGGGGCGCAATCCGGGGAGCTGTTTTTT.

This chain uses TRBV12-3 or TRBV12-4 with TRBJ1-4, with 7 bases that match TRBD1. Unmatched junction bases numbered 7, after V lost 5 bases and J lost 4 bases. The CDR3 is made up of 15 amino acids. As DNA, the CDR3 is TGTGCCAGCAGTCCCGGACAGGCGAGTAATGAAAAACTGTTTTTT. This gives the protein CASSPGQASNEKLFF.

This clonotype was recorded a few times. The chain carries TRBV10-3 and TRBJ2-5, with 10 bases fitting TRBD1. V lost 8 bases and J lost 5; bases outside the gene matches: 2. Germline values: CDR1 ENHRY, CDR2 SYGVKD. The CDR3 sequence is 12 residues long. The CDR3, as DNA: TGTGCCATCGGGACAGGGGTTGAGACCCAGTACTTC. It translates to CAIGTGVETQYF.

This chain links TRBV4-3 with TRBJ1-2; TRBD1 matches 10 bases. Per germline, CDR1 LGHNA and CDR2 YSLEER. V shed 4 bases and J 7 bases; nucleotides not matched to a gene: 6. This CDR3 region has 14 residues. CDR3 sequence reads: CASSPGTGAVGYTF. Written as DNA, the CDR3 is TGCGCCAGCAGCCCAGGGACAGGGGCGGTTGGCTACACCTTC.

There are a few counts of this clonotype. This chain links TRBV2 with TRBJ1-1; 7 bases fit TRBD1. In germline, CDR1 is SNHLY, CDR2 FYNNEI. V gave up 4 bases and J gave up 5 bases; unmatched junction bases: 4. This CDR3 comprises 13 residues. This chain's CDR3 is CASSGQGRTEAFF. The CDR3 DNA is TGTGCCAGCAGTGGACAGGGAAGGACTGAAGCTTTCTTT. Supplemented by reference TRBV2 and TRBJ1-1, the full variable domain reads EPEVTQTPSHQVTQMGQEVILRCVPISNHLYFYWYRQILGQKVEFLVSFYNNEISEKSEIFDDQFSVERPDGSNFTLKIRSTKLEDSAMYFCASSGQGRTEAFFGQGTRLTVV.

The rearrangement links TRBV6-1 to TRBJ2-7, with 12 positions matching TRBD1. With 8 bases clipped from V and 2 bases from J, the junction kept 7 bases outside the gene matches. Germline CDR1 and CDR2: MNHNS and SASEGT. The CDR3 has 15 residues. The CDR3 loop is CASGNRDRGPYEQYF. In nucleotides, the CDR3 is TGTGCCAGCGGAAACAGGGACAGGGGGCCCTACGAGCAGTACTTC.

This clonotype was detected only a few times. The gene calls are TRBV12-5 and TRBJ2-3, with D uncertain. The germline V and J ends were trimmed by 1 base and 0 bases, with 11 bases remaining between them. CDR3 length: 16 residues. Germline assignment: CDR1 LGHNT and CDR2 FRNRAP. The CDR3 reads CASGLGSAYSTDTQYF. The CDR3 coding sequence is TGTGCTAGTGGTTTGGGGAGCGCATATAGCACAGATACGCAGTATTTT.

The genes are TRBV13 and TRBJ2-1; D not certain. V was clipped by 1 base and J by 9 bases, with 7 bases between them. CDR3 length: 12 amino acids. Germline V gives CDR1 PRHDT, CDR2 FYEKMQ (reference sequence). The CDR3 DNA sequence: TGTGCCAGCAGCTTAGACTACGGTGAGCAGTTCTTC. Translated: CASSLDYGEQFF.

This clonotype was picked up a small number of times. The genes are TRBV7-9 and TRBJ2-7, with D maybe TRBD1 (6 bases). The V gene lost 5 bases and the J gene lost 0 bases, with 8 bases spanning the gap. The CDR3 spans 13 residues. The germline gives CDR1 SEHNR, CDR2 FQNEAQ (reference sequence). The CDR3 DNA is TGTGCCAGCAGCCCGGACAGCTCCTACGAGCAGTACGTC. It specifies CASSPDSSYEQYV.